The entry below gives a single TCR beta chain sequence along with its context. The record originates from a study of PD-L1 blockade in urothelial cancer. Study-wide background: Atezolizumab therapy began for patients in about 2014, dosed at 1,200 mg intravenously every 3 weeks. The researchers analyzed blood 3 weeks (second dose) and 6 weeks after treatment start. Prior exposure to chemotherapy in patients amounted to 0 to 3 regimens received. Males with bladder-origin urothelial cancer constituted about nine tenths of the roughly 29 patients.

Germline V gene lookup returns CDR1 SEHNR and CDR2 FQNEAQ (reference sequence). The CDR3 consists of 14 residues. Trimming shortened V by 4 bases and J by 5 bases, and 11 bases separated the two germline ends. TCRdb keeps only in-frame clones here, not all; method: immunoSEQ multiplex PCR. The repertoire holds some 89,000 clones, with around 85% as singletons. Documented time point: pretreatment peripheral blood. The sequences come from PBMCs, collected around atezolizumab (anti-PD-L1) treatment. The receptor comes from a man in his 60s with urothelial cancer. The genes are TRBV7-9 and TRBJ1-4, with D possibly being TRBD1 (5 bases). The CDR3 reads CASSSMGRNEKLFF. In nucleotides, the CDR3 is TGTGCCAGCAGCTCTATGGGGCGGAATGAAAAACTGTTTTTT.